The clone carrying this TCR beta chain was counted between two and nine times. The antigen remains unidentified. An end of the junction does not agree with germline; a read error may underlie this. This specimen comes from a study of blood T cells in healthy people across ages. Then a second PCR, running roughly 7 to 12 cycles, was carried out with a sample-barcoded 5' primer and a J-beta primer mix. Per-sample output comprised a minimum of 2.5 million paired-end reads containing CDR3. TCRdb reanalysed the 5' RACE reads using MiXCR and keeps one entry per CDR3 protein. The sample shows 800,000 to 950,000 distinct CDR3 sequences, about 44% of them seen only once. Peripheral blood, roughly 9.3 milliliters per donor, was collected. The V gene's germline CDR1 is SEHNR and CDR2 FQNEAQ (reference sequence). The CDR3 runs to 14 residues. Whole-study findings and limits: A greater number of naive CD4+ cells and higher diversity distinguished long-lived donors from aged donors. Naive T cell percentage showed a strong correlation with the diversity of TCR beta.

This sequence was found in a man younger than 45 in good health. Sequenced material: blood. The V gene is TRBV7-9, the J gene TRBJ1-2; D is undetermined. CDR3 sequence: CASSLATSTEGYTF. The CDR3 nucleotides read TGTGCTAGCAGCTTAGCGACGAGTACGGAGGGCTACACCTTC.